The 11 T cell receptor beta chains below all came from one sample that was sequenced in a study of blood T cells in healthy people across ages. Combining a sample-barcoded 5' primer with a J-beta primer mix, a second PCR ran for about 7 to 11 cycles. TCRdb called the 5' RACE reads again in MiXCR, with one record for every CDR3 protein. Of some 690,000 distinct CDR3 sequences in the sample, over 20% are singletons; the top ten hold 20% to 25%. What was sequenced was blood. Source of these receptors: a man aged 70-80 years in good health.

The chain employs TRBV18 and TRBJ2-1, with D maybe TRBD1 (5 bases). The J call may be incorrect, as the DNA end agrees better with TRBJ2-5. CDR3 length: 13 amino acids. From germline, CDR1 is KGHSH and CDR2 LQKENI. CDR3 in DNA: TGTGCCAGCTCCCAAAGACAGCAGGAGACCCAGTACTTC. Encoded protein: CASSQRQQETQYF.

In DNA form, the CDR3 reads TGTGCCAGCAGGCCCCAGGGAACGTTTGGCTACACCTTC. The encoded protein is CASRPQGTFGYTF. This chain links TRBV27 with TRBJ1-2, with TRBD1 as a possible D gene (5 bases). CDR1 and CDR2 (germline): MNHEY, SMNVEV (reference sequence). Trimming left V 6 bases short and J 7 bases short, with 15 bases between. The CDR3 runs 13 residues.

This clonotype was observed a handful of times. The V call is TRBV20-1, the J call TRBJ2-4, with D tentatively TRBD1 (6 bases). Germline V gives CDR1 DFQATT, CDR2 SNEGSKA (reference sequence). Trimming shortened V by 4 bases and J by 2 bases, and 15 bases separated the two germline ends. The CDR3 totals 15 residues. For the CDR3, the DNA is TGCAGTGCTATCAGACAGGCCCTAACCAAAAACATTCAGTACTTC. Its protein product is CSAIRQALTKNIQYF.

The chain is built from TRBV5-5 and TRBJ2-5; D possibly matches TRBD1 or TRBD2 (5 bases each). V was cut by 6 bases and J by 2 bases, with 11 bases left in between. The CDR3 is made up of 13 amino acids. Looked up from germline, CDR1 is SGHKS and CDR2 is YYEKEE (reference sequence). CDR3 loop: CASNQGPQETQYF. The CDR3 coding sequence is TGTGCCAGCAACCAGGGACCGCAAGAGACCCAGTACTTC.

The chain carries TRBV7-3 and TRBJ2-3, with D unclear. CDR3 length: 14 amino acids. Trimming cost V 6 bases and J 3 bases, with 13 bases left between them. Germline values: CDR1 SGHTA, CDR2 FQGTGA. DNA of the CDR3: TGTGCCAGCAGTCTTATGGAGACAACAGATACGCAGTATTTT. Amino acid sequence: CASSLMETTDTQYF.

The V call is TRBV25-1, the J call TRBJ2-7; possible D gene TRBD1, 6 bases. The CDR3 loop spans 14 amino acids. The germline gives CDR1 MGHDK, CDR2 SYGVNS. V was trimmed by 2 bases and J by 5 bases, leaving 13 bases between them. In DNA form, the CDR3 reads TGTGCCAGCAGTGAAATCAACAGGGCAGACGAGCAGTACTTC. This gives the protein CASSEINRADEQYF.

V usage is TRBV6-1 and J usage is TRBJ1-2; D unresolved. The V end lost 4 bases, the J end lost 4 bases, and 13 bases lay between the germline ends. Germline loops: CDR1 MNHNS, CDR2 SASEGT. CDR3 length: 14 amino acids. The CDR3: CASSAGSPSYGYTF. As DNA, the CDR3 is TGTGCCAGCAGTGCTGGGAGCCCCTCCTATGGCTACACCTTC.

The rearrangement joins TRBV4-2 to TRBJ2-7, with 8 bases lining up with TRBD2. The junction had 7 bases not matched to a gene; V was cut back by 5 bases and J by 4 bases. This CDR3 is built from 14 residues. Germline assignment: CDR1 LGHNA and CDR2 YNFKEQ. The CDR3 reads CASSLAGLGYEQYF. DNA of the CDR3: TGTGCCAGCAGCTTAGCGGGGTTAGGTTACGAGCAGTACTTC.

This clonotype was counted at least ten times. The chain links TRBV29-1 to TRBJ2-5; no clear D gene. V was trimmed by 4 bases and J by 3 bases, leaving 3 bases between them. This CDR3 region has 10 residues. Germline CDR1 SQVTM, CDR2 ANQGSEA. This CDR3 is CSVGEETQYF. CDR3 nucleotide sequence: TGCAGCGTTGGGGAAGAGACCCAGTACTTC.

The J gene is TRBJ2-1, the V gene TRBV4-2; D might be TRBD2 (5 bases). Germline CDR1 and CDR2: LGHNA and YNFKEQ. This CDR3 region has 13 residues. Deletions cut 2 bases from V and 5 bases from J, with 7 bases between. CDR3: CASSQRGNNEQFF. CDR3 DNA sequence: TGTGCCAGCAGCCAACGGGGAAACAATGAGCAGTTCTTC.

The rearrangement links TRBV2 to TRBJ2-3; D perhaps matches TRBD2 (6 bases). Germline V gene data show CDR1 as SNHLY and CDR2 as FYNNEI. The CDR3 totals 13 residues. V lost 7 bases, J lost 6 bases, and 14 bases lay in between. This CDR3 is CASTGEYLDTQYF. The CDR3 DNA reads TGTGCCAGCACGGGGGAGTACCTCGATACGCAGTATTTT.